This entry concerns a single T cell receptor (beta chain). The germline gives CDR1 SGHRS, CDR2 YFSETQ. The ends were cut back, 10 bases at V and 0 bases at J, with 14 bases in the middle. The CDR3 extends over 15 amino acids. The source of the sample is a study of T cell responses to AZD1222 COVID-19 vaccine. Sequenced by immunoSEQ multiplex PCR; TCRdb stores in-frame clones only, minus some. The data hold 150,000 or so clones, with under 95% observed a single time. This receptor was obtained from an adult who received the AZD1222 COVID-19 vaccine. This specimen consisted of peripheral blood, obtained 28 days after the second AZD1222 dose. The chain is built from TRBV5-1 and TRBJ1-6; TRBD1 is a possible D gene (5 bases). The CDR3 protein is CASSRGNSYNSPLHF. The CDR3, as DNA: TGCGCCTCATCGAGGGGCAACTCCTATAATTCACCCCTCCACTTT. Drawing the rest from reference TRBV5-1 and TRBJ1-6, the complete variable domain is KAGVTQTPRYLIKTRGQQVTLSCSPISGHRSVSWYQQTPGQGLQFLFEYFSETQRNKGNFPGRFSGRQFSNSRSEMNVSTLELGDSALYLCASSRGNSYNSPLHFGNGTRLTVT.